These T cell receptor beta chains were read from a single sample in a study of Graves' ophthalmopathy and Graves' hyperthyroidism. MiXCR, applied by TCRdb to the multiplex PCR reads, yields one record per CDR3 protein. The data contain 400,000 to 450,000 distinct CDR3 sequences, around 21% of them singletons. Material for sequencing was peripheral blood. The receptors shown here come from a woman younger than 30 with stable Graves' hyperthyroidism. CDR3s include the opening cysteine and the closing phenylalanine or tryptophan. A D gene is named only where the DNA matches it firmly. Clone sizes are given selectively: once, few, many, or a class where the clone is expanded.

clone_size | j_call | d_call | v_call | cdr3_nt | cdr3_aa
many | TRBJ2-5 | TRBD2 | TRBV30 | TGTGCCTGGAGTCGGCGACTAGCGGGGGAAGGAACCCAGTACTTC | CAWSRRLAGEGTQYF
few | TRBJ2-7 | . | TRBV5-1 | TGCGCCAGCAGCTTTTTATTTTCATACGAGCAGTACTTC | CASSFLFSYEQYF
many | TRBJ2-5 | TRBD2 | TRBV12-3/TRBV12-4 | TGTGCCAGCACCCTCGGACTAGCGGGAGTTGGGGAGACCCAGTACTTC | CASTLGLAGVGETQYF
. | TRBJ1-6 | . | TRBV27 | TGTGCCAGCACCCTCGGGGGTCGATCACCCCTCCACTTT | CASTLGGRSPLHF
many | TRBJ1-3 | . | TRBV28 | TGTGCCAGCAGTTTATTTACGGTCTCTGGAAACACCATATATTTT | CASSLFTVSGNTIYF
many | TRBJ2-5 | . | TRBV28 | TGTGCCAGCAGTTTGCGGCGGGGCTCCCAAGAGACCCAGTACTTC | CASSLRRGSQETQYF
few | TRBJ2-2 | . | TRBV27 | TGTGCCAGCAACGCTCGGGTAGGAGGGGAGCTGTTTTTT | CASNARVGGELFF
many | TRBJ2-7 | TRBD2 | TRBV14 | TGTGCCAGCAGCCCCCTTGGGACTAGCGGCACCTACGAGCAGTACTTC | CASSPLGTSGTYEQYF
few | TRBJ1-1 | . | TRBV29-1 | TGCAGCGAGTTGACCGCCACTGAAGCTTTCTTT | CSELTATEAFF
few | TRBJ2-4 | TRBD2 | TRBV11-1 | TGTGCCAGCAGCTGGGCTGCCGGGACTAGCGGGAACCATGCCAAAAACATTCAGTACTTC | CASSWAAGTSGNHAKNIQYF
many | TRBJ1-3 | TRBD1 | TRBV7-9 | TGTGCCAGCAGCGGAGACAGGGGTAACACCATATATTTT | CASSGDRGNTIYF
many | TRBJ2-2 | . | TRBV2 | TGTGCCAGCAGTGAAAGCGGGGAGCTGTTTTTT | CASSESGELFF
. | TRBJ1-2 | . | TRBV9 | TGTGCCAGCAGCCTCCCCCCGGGAGATGGCTACACCTTC | CASSLPPGDGYTF
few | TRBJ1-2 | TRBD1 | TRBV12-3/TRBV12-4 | TGTGCCAGCAGTCTCCCGACAGGGTATGGCTACACCTTC | CASSLPTGYGYTF